This T cell receptor beta chain was sequenced in a study of blood T cell repertoires in COVID-19. Across the study: Material from acute and convalescent COVID-19 was sourced from the United States, Italy and Spain. T cells, B-cell-depleted T cells, or PBMCs supplied cDNA or gDNA.

Study processing details: Estimated nucleated cell counts came from reference gene primer amplification. Clones were sequenced by immunoSEQ multiplex PCR, and TCRdb holds only the in-frame ones, with some missing. V and J calls and clone size are as listed in that table; D and trimming were resolved from the DNA. The sample shows approximately 400,000 clones, approximately 88% of them seen only once. This CDR3 is 13 amino acids long. CDR1 is MNHEY, CDR2 SVGAGI, per germline. V was cut by 6 bases and J by 2 bases, with 8 bases left in between. The chain employs TRBV6-5 and TRBJ1-3, with no clear D. This clonotype was sampled from a woman between 50 and 59 years old with COVID-19, enrolled during active disease. The specimen sequenced was peripheral blood. The CDR3 region is CASRAGTGNTIYF. CDR3 DNA: TGTGCCAGCAGGGCGGGCACTGGAAACACCATATATTTT.